What follows are 28 T cell receptor beta chains derived from one specimen sequenced in a study of T cell repertoires in cytomegalovirus infection. TCRdb reprocessed the reads via MiXCR and lists one record per CDR3 protein. The sample carries around 120,000 distinct CDR3 sequences, about 24% recorded once. Their antigen targets remain unknown. Sequencing input: PBMCs, sequenced either directly or after in vitro stimulation (not recorded which). Receptors were obtained from a human donor in good health (CMV status not recorded). Some clones in this sample may be carry-over from other donors' samples.

This clonotype was seen only a few times. The rearrangement links TRBV4-3 to TRBJ2-7; TRBD1 or TRBD2 may be the D gene (5 bases each). Germline V gene sequence: CDR1 LGHNA, CDR2 YSLEER. Trimming shortened V by 4 bases and J by 4 bases, and 14 bases separated the two germline ends. There are 14 residues in the CDR3. The CDR3 region is CASSLPVGVYEQYV. The CDR3 DNA follows: TGCGCCAGCAGCCTCCCCGTGGGGGTGTACGAGCAGTACGTC.

The chain links TRBV7-8 to TRBJ2-7; no firm D call. The ends were cut back, 7 bases at V and 0 bases at J, with 4 bases in the middle. Per the germline V gene, CDR1 is SGHVS and CDR2 is FQNEAQ. CDR3 length: 11 amino acids. As DNA, the CDR3 is TGTGCCAGCACCGGCTCCTACGAGCAGTACTTC. It specifies CASTGSYEQYF.

This chain links TRBV6-6 with TRBJ2-2; a weak D match, TRBD2 (5 bases). V was cut by 10 bases and J by 6 bases, with 9 bases left in between. Looked up from germline, CDR1 is MNHNY and CDR2 is SVGAGI (reference sequence). The CDR3 covers 11 residues. The CDR3 reads CAILGAGELFF. The CDR3 nucleotides read TGTGCCATCCTCGGGGCCGGGGAGCTGTTTTTT.

There are many counts of this clonotype. The chain couples TRBV19 to TRBJ2-5, with TRBD1 matching over 7 bases. Germline V gives CDR1 LNHDA, CDR2 SQIVND (reference sequence). V dropped 4 bases and J dropped 2; count of bases not matched to a gene: 7. The CDR3 sequence is 15 residues long. The DNA for the CDR3 is TGTGCCAGTAGTAATCCGGGACAGCCTCAAGAGACCCAGTACTTC. This translates into CASSNPGQPQETQYF.

V gene TRBV2 combines with J gene TRBJ1-6; no clear D gene. Deletions cut 7 bases from V and 5 bases from J, with 9 bases between. This CDR3 is 13 amino acids long. Per the germline V gene, CDR1 is SNHLY and CDR2 is FYNNEI. For the CDR3, the DNA is TGTGCCAGCACCGATCTCAATAATTCACCCCTCCACTTT. Translated: CASTDLNNSPLHF.

As concerns this clonotype: Mismatch with germline at one junction end may stem from a read error. The chain uses TRBV20-1 and TRBJ1-5, with D uncertain. The length of the CDR3 is 15 residues. Germline V CDR1 and CDR2: DFQATT, SNEGSKA (reference sequence). The DNA for the CDR3 is TGCAGTGCTGGAGACATTGGGCGGGGCAATCAGCCCCAGCATTTT. This gives the protein CSAGDIGRGNQPQHF.

There are a few counts of this clonotype. This chain uses TRBV11-3 with TRBJ2-5, with 11 bases matching TRBD2. CDR1 SGHNT and CDR2 YENEEA come from the germline V gene. The CDR3 covers 14 residues. V gave up 6 bases and J gave up 2 bases; unmatched junction bases: 2. The CDR3 is CASRTSGTQETQYF. Written as DNA, the CDR3 is TGTGCCAGCAGGACTAGCGGGACGCAAGAGACCCAGTACTTC.

At least ten counts were recorded for this clonotype. This sequence joins TRBV28 and TRBJ2-3, with 10 bases aligning to TRBD2. With V trimmed by 6 bases and J by 6 bases, 6 bases remained unmatched. The CDR3 length is 14 residues. Germline-derived CDR1 and CDR2 are MDHEN and SYDVKM. CDR3 sequence (DNA): TGTGCCAGCAGCCAGGGACTAGCGCCTGATACGCAGTATTTT. This sequence encodes CASSQGLAPDTQYF.

The genes are TRBV29-1 and TRBJ1-5; tentatively, D is TRBD1 (5 bases). Germline CDR1 reads SQVTM; CDR2 reads ANQGSEA. Deletions cut 4 bases from V and 6 bases from J, with 16 bases between. CDR3 length equals 14 residues. The CDR3 here is CSVGSDAGGQPQHF. The CDR3 bases are TGCAGCGTTGGATCGGACGCTGGGGGTCAGCCCCAGCATTTT.

The chain carries TRBV4-3 and TRBJ2-3; possibly TRBD2 for D (6 bases). Between the trimmed V and J ends, which lost 0 bases and 5 bases, there was a span of 18 bases. Germline V gene sequence: CDR1 LGHNA, CDR2 YSLEER. This CDR3 region has 17 residues. CDR3 DNA sequence: TGCGCCAGCAGCCAAGAATGGGAGGACGTTTTTAGAGATACGCAGTATTTT. Residues: CASSQEWEDVFRDTQYF.

By share, this clonotype ranks as medium-sized. This chain uses TRBV7-2 with TRBJ2-3; tentative D call: TRBD1 (6 bases). This CDR3 has 13 residues. Germline V gene lookup returns CDR1 SGHTA and CDR2 FQGNSA. V lost 3 bases and J 4 bases, leaving 8 bases between the germline ends. CDR3 region: CASSFEGADTQYF. In nucleotides, the CDR3 is TGTGCCAGCAGCTTCGAGGGGGCAGATACGCAGTATTTT.

This sequence joins TRBV20-1 and TRBJ1-3; D not certain. The CDR3 contains 13 residues. Germline V CDR1 and CDR2: DFQATT, SNEGSKA (reference sequence). V was shortened by 5 bases and J by 4 bases, with 12 bases between the two germline ends. The CDR3 spells CSAGRAVGNTIYF. The DNA for the CDR3 is TGCAGTGCTGGACGGGCAGTGGGAAACACCATATATTTT.

This clonotype was recorded many times. The chain recombines TRBV28 with TRBJ1-1; maybe TRBD1 (5 bases). Deletions cut 5 bases from V and 5 bases from J, with 18 bases between. The germline gives CDR1 MDHEN, CDR2 SYDVKM. CDR3 length: 15 amino acids. The CDR3 DNA is TGTGCCAGCAGTCGCCCGAGGGGCGCGAGGACTGAAGCTTTCTTT. This sequence encodes CASSRPRGARTEAFF.

The CDR3 is CASSLGGPEAFF. DNA of the CDR3: TGTGCCAGCAGCTTAGGAGGGCCTGAAGCTTTCTTT. The chain links TRBV7-9 to TRBJ1-1; no reliable D call. This CDR3 is built from 12 residues. V was pared by 1 base and J by 6 bases, with 6 bases between. Germline assignment: CDR1 SEHNR and CDR2 FQNEAQ (reference sequence).

This clonotype has a count of ten or more. This rearrangement joins TRBV28 to TRBJ1-2, with 10 bases aligning to TRBD1. This CDR3 region has 14 residues. Germline loops: CDR1 MDHEN, CDR2 SYDVKM. The V segment lost 3 bases and the J segment 5 bases; nucleotides outside the gene matches: 3. As DNA, the CDR3 is TGTGCCAGCAGTTTTGGGGACAGGGGTTATGGCTACACCTTC. Its protein is CASSFGDRGYGYTF.

This clonotype was seen a single time. The V gene is TRBV15, the J gene TRBJ2-3, with 10 bases matching TRBD2. This CDR3 contains 21 residues. The V gene end was trimmed by 0 bases and the J gene end by 0 bases; junction bases not matched to a gene: 15. Germline V gene lookup returns CDR1 LNHNV and CDR2 YYDKDF (reference sequence). The CDR3 is CATSREVVRLAGDASTDTQYF. The DNA of the CDR3 is TGTGCCACCAGCAGAGAAGTTGTTAGGCTAGCGGGAGATGCCAGCACAGATACGCAGTATTTT.

This clonotype was detected ten times or more. The J gene is TRBJ2-2, the V gene TRBV7-2; D is perhaps TRBD2 (6 bases). The CDR3 sequence is 15 residues long. The V gene's germline CDR1 is SGHTA and CDR2 FQGNSA. V lost 0 bases and J lost 6, with 11 bases in between. The CDR3 reads CASSLAGGVAGELFF. CDR3 in DNA: TGTGCCAGCAGCTTAGCGGGGGGTGTTGCCGGGGAGCTGTTTTTT.

This rearrangement joins TRBV4-3 to TRBJ2-7; TRBD2 might be the D (5 bases). V lost 4 bases to trimming and J lost 4 bases, with 26 bases between them. CDR3 length: 18 residues. Germline lookup yields CDR1 LGHNA and CDR2 YSLEER. The CDR3 sequence is CASSPPRVLFIGPYEQYV. The DNA for the CDR3 is TGCGCCAGCAGCCCCCCGAGGGTCCTTTTTATCGGGCCGTACGAGCAGTACGTC.

This clonotype was found many times. This rearrangement joins TRBV7-8 to TRBJ1-6; the match to TRBD1 covers 8 bases. The germline CDR1 and CDR2 sequences are SGHVS and FQNEAQ. The CDR3 consists of 16 residues. Trimming cost V 5 bases and J 7 bases; bases outside gene matches: 10. The CDR3 nucleotides read TGTGCCAGCAGCCCTGGACAGGGATTGAGGAATTCACCCCTCCACTTT. It encodes CASSPGQGLRNSPLHF.

V usage is TRBV6-2 or TRBV6-3 and J usage is TRBJ2-3; TRBD2 matches 9 bases. V lost 0 bases, J lost 5 bases, and 0 bases stayed unmatched. CDR1 and CDR2 (germline): MNHEY, SVGEGT. The CDR3 is made up of 14 amino acids. In DNA form, the CDR3 reads TGTGCCAGCAGTTACTCTAGCGGGAGAGATACGCAGTATTTT. This gives the protein CASSYSSGRDTQYF.

This clonotype has just a few counts. The CDR3 protein is CASSLDRGYEQYV. The CDR3 DNA reads as TGTGCCAGCAGCTTAGACAGGGGGTACGAGCAGTACGTC. The chain employs TRBV7-8 and TRBJ2-7; 8 bases align to TRBD1. This CDR3 has 13 amino acids. The junction had 0 bases not matched to a gene; V was cut back by 1 base and J by 4 bases. Germline V CDR1 and CDR2: SGHVS, FQNEAQ.

This clonotype showed up many times. J is TRBJ1-4 and V is TRBV7-9; TRBD1 matches 10 bases. The CDR3 spans 15 residues. Germline trimming cut 4 bases from V and 10 bases from J; bases unmatched to any gene: 9. Looked up from germline, CDR1 is SEHNR and CDR2 is FQNEAQ (reference sequence). CDR3 coding DNA: TGTGCCAGCAGCTCGACAGGGGGCTCTGTGCCAAAACTGTTTTTT. It is translated as CASSSTGGSVPKLFF. Full variable domain (missing parts from reference TRBV7-9 and TRBJ1-4): DTGVSQNPRHKITKRGQNVTFRCDPISEHNRLYWYRQTLGQGPEFLTYFQNEAQLEKSRLLSDRFSAERPKGSFSTLEIQRTEQGDSAMYLCASSSTGGSVPKLFFGSGTQLSVL.

This clonotype was detected many times. This rearrangement joins TRBV7-6 to TRBJ2-1; 9 positions match TRBD1. V trimming: 6 bases; J trimming: 4 bases; junction bases outside the gene matches: 10. The length of the CDR3 is 16 residues. CDR1 and CDR2 (germline): SGHVS, FNYEAQ. DNA for the CDR3: TGTGCCAGCAGTTCCCCTTCAGGGACAGGGTACAATGAGCAGTTCTTC. Translating gives CASSSPSGTGYNEQFF. Together with reference TRBV7-6 and TRBJ2-1, the CDR3 gives the full variable domain: GAGVSQSPRYKVTKRGQDVALRCDPISGHVSLYWYRQALGQGPEFLTYFNYEAQQDKSGLPNDRFSAERPEGSISTLTIQRTEQRDSAMYRCASSSPSGTGYNEQFFGPGTRLTVL.

The chain has TRBV7-9 and TRBJ1-6, with TRBD1 matching over 10 bases. The germline CDR1 and CDR2 sequences are SEHNR and FQNEAQ (reference sequence). The CDR3 contains 14 residues. Trimming at V came to 5 bases and at J to 7 bases, leaving 2 bases not matched to a gene. The CDR3 DNA reads as TGTGCCAGCAGCATGGGACAGGGGAATTCACCCCTCCACTTT. Protein product: CASSMGQGNSPLHF.

The sample holds a few counts of this clonotype. The rearrangement uses TRBV6-2 or TRBV6-3 and TRBJ2-1; TRBD2 aligns across 7 bases. Germline assignment: CDR1 MNHEY and CDR2 SVGEGT. The length of the CDR3 is 13 residues. Trimming took 8 bases from V and 6 from J; bases not matched to a gene: 7. In DNA form, the CDR3 reads TGTGCCAGCTCGACTAGCCTCGCCAATGAGCAGTTCTTC. Translation: CASSTSLANEQFF.

The chain uses TRBV28 and TRBJ2-3; a weak D match, TRBD2 (6 bases). There are 14 residues in the CDR3. V lost 9 bases and J lost 4, with 17 bases in between. Germline values: CDR1 MDHEN, CDR2 SYDVKM. The CDR3 DNA is TGTGCCAGTAATGTGCGGGGAGGACCAGATACGCAGTATTTT. Protein product: CASNVRGGPDTQYF.

This clonotype showed up just a few times. This sequence joins TRBV4-1 and TRBJ1-3; D is uncertain. Per germline, CDR1 MGHRA and CDR2 YSYEKL. The V end was cut by 3 bases, the J end by 0 bases, with 15 bases between. The CDR3 contains 17 residues. This chain's CDR3 is CASSQGIPVVSGNTIYF. The CDR3 DNA is TGCGCCAGCAGCCAGGGGATTCCGGTGGTCTCTGGAAACACCATATATTTT.

The rearrangement joins TRBV28 to TRBJ2-3; D uncertain. Germline CDR1 is MDHEN and CDR2 is SYDVKM. This CDR3 is built from 14 residues. V was pared by 4 bases and J by 1 base, with 9 bases between. CDR3 residues: CASSWRIGTDTQYF. CDR3 sequence (DNA): TGTGCCAGCAGTTGGCGAATAGGCACAGATACGCAGTATTTT.